The text below deals with one TCR beta chain. The data stem from a study of blood T cells in healthy people across ages. For the second PCR, which ran for about 7 to 11 cycles, a sample-barcoded 5' primer and a J-beta primer mix were used. All samples yielded 3 million or more CDR3-containing paired-end reads. Using its own MiXCR run on the 5' RACE reads, TCRdb lists one record per CDR3 protein. The sample contains about 1.5 million distinct CDR3 sequences, 35% to 45% of which appear only once. Staff drew roughly 10 milliliters of peripheral blood from each donor. The clonotype comes from a woman aged 18-29 years in good health. Sequencing was performed on blood.

CDR3 bases: TGCAGTGCTCCCCGGGGGACAGGGACCGCTCAGCCCCAGCATTTT. Amino acid sequence: CSAPRGTGTAQPQHF. The chain couples TRBV20-1 to TRBJ1-5, with 9 bases fitting TRBD1. The CDR3 extends over 15 amino acids. CDR1 and CDR2 (germline): DFQATT, SNEGSKA (reference sequence). With V trimmed by 5 bases and J by 6 bases, 11 bases remained unmatched.